What follows are 27 T cell receptor beta chains derived from one specimen sequenced in a study of Ad26.COV2.S vaccination and SARS-CoV-2 variants. Treatment denoted: about 20 received Ad26.COV2.S at low or high dose, single or two shots; about five received placebo; per-sample allocation not given. Repertoires come from day 63 after the first vaccine or placebo injection. Some clones are missing from TCRdb's copy, which holds only in-frame ones; the method was immunoSEQ multiplex PCR. The data hold around 310,000 clones, with almost 90% observed a single time. This sample comprised peripheral blood, obtained in a trial of Ad26.COV2.S vaccine versus placebo. All receptors come from a person aged 18 to 59 who received the Ad26.COV2.S COVID-19 vaccine or a placebo.

The chain joins TRBV6-5 to TRBJ2-1; no definite D call. Trimming took 2 bases from V and 12 from J, leaving 8 bases between them. From germline, CDR1 is MNHEY and CDR2 SVGAGI. This CDR3 spans 11 amino acids. The CDR3 DNA follows: TGTGCCAGCAGTTACCCCGGTGGGCAGTTCTTC. It translates to CASSYPGGQFF.

This clone has only a few counts. The chain couples TRBV27 to TRBJ2-7; a weak D match, TRBD2 (5 bases). The CDR3 is 14 amino acids. The V and J ends lost 9 bases and 2 bases respectively, with 17 bases between them. Looked up from germline, CDR1 is MNHEY and CDR2 is SMNVEV (reference sequence). The DNA of the CDR3 is TGTGCCAGTCTACCAGCGGACGGGACCTACGAGCAGTACTTC. This translates into CASLPADGTYEQYF.

The chain carries TRBV11-3 and TRBJ2-1; TRBD2 agrees at 9 bases. V lost 1 base, J lost 6 bases, and 4 bases stayed unmatched. The length of the CDR3 is 15 residues. Germline V lookup: CDR1 SGHNT, CDR2 YENEEA. The CDR3 DNA reads TGTGCCAGCAGCTTAGGTAGCGGGAGTTTCAATGAGCAGTTCTTC. Translating gives CASSLGSGSFNEQFF.

This clone occurred once. V and J are TRBV5-5 and TRBJ2-3; no reliable D call. Trimming left V 4 bases short and J 8 bases short, with 20 bases between. The CDR3 covers 15 residues. The germline V gene has CDR1 SGHKS and CDR2 YYEKEE (reference sequence). The CDR3 is CASSLYRAPFVTQYF. CDR3 coding DNA: TGTGCCAGCAGCCTGTATAGGGCCCCGTTTGTTACGCAGTATTTT.

The chain recombines TRBV7-7 with TRBJ1-1, with unresolved D. V was trimmed by 1 base and J by 5 bases, leaving 8 bases between them. CDR1 SSHAT and CDR2 FNYEAQ come from the germline V gene (reference sequence). The CDR3 is 13 residues long. CDR3 in amino acids: CASSLEEGTEAFF. DNA of the CDR3: TGTGCCAGCAGCTTAGAAGAAGGGACTGAAGCTTTCTTT.

J is TRBJ2-1 and V is TRBV10-1; possible D gene TRBD1, 5 bases. The germline CDR1 and CDR2 sequences are WNHNN and SYGVQD (reference sequence). This CDR3 is 15 amino acids long. V dropped 2 bases and J dropped 6 bases, with 14 bases sitting between them. The chain's CDR3 is CASSEVGDSTNEQFF. The CDR3 DNA reads TGCGCCAGCAGTGAGGTTGGAGACAGCACCAATGAGCAGTTCTTC.

The chain is built from TRBV14 and TRBJ1-2; D perhaps matches TRBD1 (6 bases). The CDR3 totals 17 residues. The germline V gene encodes CDR1 SGHDN and CDR2 FVKESK. V gave up 4 bases and J gave up 2 bases, with 20 bases separating them. CDR3 region: CASSPLLGGLVNYGYTF. Written as DNA, the CDR3 is TGTGCCAGCAGCCCGCTCCTAGGGGGATTGGTGAACTATGGCTACACCTTC.

The CDR3 coding sequence is TGTGCCAGCAGCCAAGAAGGGCCCACTAGAGAGAGGAATGAGCAGTTCTTC. Its protein product is CASSQEGPTRERNEQFF. V usage is TRBV14 and J usage is TRBJ2-1; D perhaps matches TRBD2 (5 bases). The CDR3 runs to 17 residues. Germline V gives CDR1 SGHDN, CDR2 FVKESK. Trimming stripped 0 bases from V and 7 bases from J, with 19 bases between.

The chain carries TRBV7-9 and TRBJ1-1; the D gene is possibly TRBD1 (6 bases). Per germline, CDR1 SEHNR and CDR2 FQNEAQ (reference sequence). Trimming stripped 5 bases from V and 8 bases from J, with 18 bases between. The CDR3 totals 14 residues. The CDR3 DNA reads as TGTGCCAGCAGCCCGCAAGGGACACAGACCGAAGCTTTCTTT. Its protein product is CASSPQGTQTEAFF. The whole variable domain, remainder taken from reference TRBV7-9 and TRBJ1-1, is DTGVSQNPRHKITKRGQNVTFRCDPISEHNRLYWYRQTLGQGPEFLTYFQNEAQLEKSRLLSDRFSAERPKGSFSTLEIQRTEQGDSAMYLCASSPQGTQTEAFFGQGTRLTVV.

The chain's CDR3 is CASRPTGTRNTEAFF. In DNA, the CDR3 is TGTGCCAGCAGGCCGACCGGGACAAGGAACACTGAAGCTTTCTTT. The chain employs TRBV14 and TRBJ1-1; perhaps TRBD1 as D (6 bases). Per the germline V gene, CDR1 is SGHDN and CDR2 is FVKESK. Deletions cut 6 bases from V and 1 base from J, with 15 bases between. The CDR3 covers 15 residues.

As for this clone: This sample includes further DNA sequences coding for the same CDR3. This chain joins TRBV12-3 or TRBV12-4 and TRBJ1-5; D is ambiguous. Between the trimmed V and J ends, which lost 3 bases and 5 bases, there was a span of 8 bases. This CDR3 is 13 amino acids long. The CDR3 DNA follows: TGTGCCAGCAGTTTCGGGGAGGATCAGCCCCAGCATTTT. Amino acid sequence: CASSFGEDQPQHF.

V usage is TRBV2 and J usage is TRBJ1-2, with D tentatively TRBD1 (5 bases). CDR1 and CDR2 from the germline V gene are SNHLY and FYNNEI. V was clipped by 7 bases and J by 3 bases, with 21 bases between them. This CDR3 is built from 16 residues. DNA of the CDR3: TGTGCCAGCACCCTACCCTCGGGACCCGCAGACTATGGCTACACCTTC. It codes for CASTLPSGPADYGYTF.

A note on this clone: Distinct nucleotide sequences in the sample also encode this CDR3. The V call is TRBV7-2, the J call TRBJ1-2, with 7 bases matching TRBD1. Trimming cost V 3 bases and J 3 bases; bases outside gene matches: 4. The CDR3 has 14 residues. Looked up from germline, CDR1 is SGHTA and CDR2 is FQGNSA. The CDR3 protein is CASSFGQGDYGYTF. The CDR3 coding sequence is TGTGCCAGCAGCTTTGGGCAGGGGGACTATGGCTACACCTTC.

This sequence joins TRBV18 and TRBJ1-6; D is unresolved. The V gene's germline CDR1 is KGHSH and CDR2 LQKENI. This CDR3 spans 12 amino acids. Trimming took off 2 bases at V and 10 bases at J, with 6 bases between the two ends. The CDR3 is CASSPGGSPLHF. The CDR3 nucleotides are TGTGCCAGCTCACCAGGAGGGTCACCCCTCCACTTT.

This chain uses TRBV11-2 with TRBJ1-1; TRBD1 matches at 8 bases. CDR3 size: 14 residues. V was clipped by 6 bases and J by 4 bases; unmatched bases: 7. The germline V gene encodes CDR1 SGHAT and CDR2 FQNNGV. The CDR3 here is CASRSDRDGTEAFF. CDR3 nucleotides: TGTGCCAGCAGATCGGACAGGGATGGCACTGAAGCTTTCTTT.

The V and J genes are TRBV19 and TRBJ1-6; perhaps TRBD1 as D (5 bases). Deletions cut 7 bases from V and 0 bases from J, with 13 bases between. The CDR3 covers 16 residues. CDR1 and CDR2 (germline): LNHDA, SQIVND (reference sequence). The CDR3 protein is CASTPGSGSYNSPLHF. The DNA of the CDR3 is TGTGCCAGTACTCCAGGGTCGGGCTCCTATAATTCACCCCTCCACTTT.

V is TRBV7-9 and J is TRBJ2-2, with TRBD1 matching 9 bases. The V segment lost 8 bases and the J segment 1 base; nucleotides outside the gene matches: 5. The CDR3 totals 15 residues. Germline V gives CDR1 SEHNR, CDR2 FQNEAQ (reference sequence). In DNA, the CDR3 is TGTGCCAGCGAGACGGGACAGGGGAACACCGGGGAGCTGTTTTTT. Translated: CASETGQGNTGELFF.

The gene calls are TRBV6-5 and TRBJ1-2; 8 bases are a match to TRBD1. Germline CDR1 reads MNHEY; CDR2 reads SVGAGI. This CDR3 is 13 amino acids long. Losses at the gene ends were 2 bases for V and 13 bases for J; bases not matched to a gene: 9. CDR3 region: CASSYDQGAALTF. CDR3 nucleotide sequence: TGTGCCAGCAGTTACGATCAGGGGGCCGCTCTCACCTTC.

The chain uses TRBV9 and TRBJ1-1; D is possibly TRBD1 (5 bases). Per germline, CDR1 SGDLS and CDR2 YYNGEE. The CDR3 has 13 residues. Trimming removed 0 bases from V and 7 bases from J, with 10 bases in between. The CDR3, as DNA: TGTGCCAGCAGCGTAGAGATTGACAGTGAAGCTTTCTTT. Translating it yields CASSVEIDSEAFF.

The rearrangement links TRBV5-4 to TRBJ1-4, with 8 bases fitting TRBD1. The CDR3 has 14 amino acids. The germline V gene has CDR1 SGHNT and CDR2 YYREEE (reference sequence). The J segment lost 6 bases and the V segment lost 6 bases, leaving 7 bases of the junction unmatched. Here the CDR3 reads CASTLDRVYEKLFF. The CDR3 DNA reads as TGTGCCAGCACTTTGGACAGGGTTTATGAAAAACTGTTTTTT.

The chain recombines TRBV10-2 with TRBJ1-5, with D unresolved. Germline CDR1 is WSHSY and CDR2 is SAAADI. CDR3 length equals 12 residues. V gave up 4 bases and J gave up 7 bases, with 8 bases separating them. The CDR3 is CASSGGFQPQHF. CDR3 DNA: TGCGCCAGCAGTGGAGGGTTCCAGCCCCAGCATTTT.

The chain couples TRBV7-9 to TRBJ1-4, with 8 bases matching TRBD1. The V segment lost 1 base and the J segment 7 bases; nucleotides outside the gene matches: 11. The CDR3 is 17 amino acids. CDR1 SEHNR and CDR2 FQNEAQ come from the germline V gene (reference sequence). The CDR3 spells CASSLGTGRGRSEKLFF. CDR3 nucleotides: TGTGCCAGCAGCTTAGGGACAGGGCGGGGTCGGAGTGAAAAACTGTTTTTT.

This rearrangement joins TRBV4-1 to TRBJ2-3, with TRBD2 matching 8 bases. This CDR3 contains 17 residues. Germline-derived CDR1 and CDR2 are MGHRA and YSYEKL. Trimming removed 2 bases from V and 3 bases from J; junction bases left unmatched: 10. CDR3 sequence: CASSQLWGTGGTDTQYF. CDR3 nucleotides: TGCGCCAGCAGCCAACTATGGGGGACGGGAGGGACAGATACGCAGTATTTT.

Comment on this clone: This same CDR3 is encoded by further DNA sequences in the sample. This rearrangement joins TRBV25-1 to TRBJ1-3; D gene ambiguous. The CDR3 has 12 residues. The V gene's germline CDR1 is MGHDK and CDR2 SYGVNS. The germline V and J ends were trimmed by 5 bases and 0 bases, with 2 bases remaining between them. The CDR3 reads CASSPSGNTIYF. The DNA for the CDR3 is TGTGCCAGCAGTCCCTCTGGAAACACCATATATTTT.

This clone was detected a few times. The rearrangement uses TRBV5-1 and TRBJ2-1, with a possible D match to TRBD2 (5 bases). V was shortened by 3 bases and J by 5 bases, with 21 bases between the two germline ends. The CDR3 has 17 amino acids. In germline, CDR1 is SGHRS, CDR2 YFSETQ. This CDR3 reads CASSSGLTDFDDNEQFF. The CDR3 coding sequence is TGCGCCAGCAGCTCTGGACTGACCGATTTTGATGACAATGAGCAGTTCTTC. Filled out from reference TRBV5-1 and TRBJ2-1, the complete variable domain reads KAGVTQTPRYLIKTRGQQVTLSCSPISGHRSVSWYQQTPGQGLQFLFEYFSETQRNKGNFPGRFSGRQFSNSRSEMNVSTLELGDSALYLCASSSGLTDFDDNEQFFGPGTRLTVL.

The chain is built from TRBV27 and TRBJ2-1; D is undetermined. The CDR3 length is 13 residues. Deletions cut 0 bases from V and 5 bases from J, with 5 bases between. Germline CDR1 reads MNHEY; CDR2 reads SMNVEV (reference sequence). In DNA, the CDR3 is TGTGCCAGCAGTTTATCCCCCAACAATGAGCAGTTCTTC. Translating it yields CASSLSPNNEQFF.

Concerning this clone itself: A read error may account for a junction end that differs from germline. The rearrangement links TRBV7-9 to TRBJ2-3, with D unresolved. CDR3 size: 16 residues. Germline V CDR1 and CDR2: SEHNR, FQNEAQ (reference sequence). For the CDR3, the DNA is TGTGCCAGCAGCGAACTAACGAGTAGTTTTTCAGAAACGCAGTATTTT. Protein product: CASSELTSSFSETQYF.